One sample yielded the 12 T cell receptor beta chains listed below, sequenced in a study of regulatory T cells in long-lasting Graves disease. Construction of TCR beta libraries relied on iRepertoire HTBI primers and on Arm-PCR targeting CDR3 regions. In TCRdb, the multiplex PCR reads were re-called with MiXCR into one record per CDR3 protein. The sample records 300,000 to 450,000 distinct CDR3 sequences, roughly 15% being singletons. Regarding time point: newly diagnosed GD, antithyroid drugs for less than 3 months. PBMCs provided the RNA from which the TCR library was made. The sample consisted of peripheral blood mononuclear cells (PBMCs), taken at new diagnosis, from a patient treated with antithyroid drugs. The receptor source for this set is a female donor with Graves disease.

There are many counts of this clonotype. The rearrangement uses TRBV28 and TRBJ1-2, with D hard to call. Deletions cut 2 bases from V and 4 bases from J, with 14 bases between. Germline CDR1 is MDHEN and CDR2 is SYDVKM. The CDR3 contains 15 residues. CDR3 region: CASSLGRHRIYGYTF. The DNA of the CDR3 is TGTGCCAGCAGTTTAGGGCGGCACAGAATCTATGGCTACACCTTC.

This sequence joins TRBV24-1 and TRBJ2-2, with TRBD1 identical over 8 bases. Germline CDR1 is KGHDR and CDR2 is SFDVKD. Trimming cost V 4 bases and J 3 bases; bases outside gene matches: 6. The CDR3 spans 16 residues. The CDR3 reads CATSDSDRVDTGELFF. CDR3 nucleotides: TGTGCCACCAGTGACTCGGACAGGGTGGACACCGGGGAGCTGTTTTTT.

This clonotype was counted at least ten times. The CDR3 protein is CSARQQGHTEAFF. The DNA of the CDR3 is TGCAGTGCTAGGCAACAGGGTCACACTGAAGCTTTCTTT. This rearrangement joins TRBV20-1 to TRBJ1-1, with a tentative D call TRBD1 (6 bases). The CDR3 consists of 13 residues. The germline CDR1 and CDR2 sequences are DFQATT and SNEGSKA (reference sequence). V lost 3 bases, J lost 3 bases, and 11 bases lay in between.

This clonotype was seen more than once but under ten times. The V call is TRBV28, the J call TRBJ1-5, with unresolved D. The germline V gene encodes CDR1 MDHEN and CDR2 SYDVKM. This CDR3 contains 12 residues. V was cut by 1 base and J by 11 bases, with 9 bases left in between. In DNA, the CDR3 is TGTGCCAGCAGTTTATTGGTCCGGGCCCAGCATTTT. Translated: CASSLLVRAQHF. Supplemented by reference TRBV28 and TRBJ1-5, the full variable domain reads DVKVTQSSRYLVKRTGEKVFLECVQDMDHENMFWYRQDPGLGLRLIYFSYDVKMKEKGDIPEGYSVSREKKERFSLILESASTNQTSMYLCASSLLVRAQHFGDGTRLSIL.

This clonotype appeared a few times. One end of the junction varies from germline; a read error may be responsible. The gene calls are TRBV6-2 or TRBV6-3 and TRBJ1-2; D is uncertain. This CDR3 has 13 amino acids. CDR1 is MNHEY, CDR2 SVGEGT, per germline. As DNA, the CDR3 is TGTGCCCGCAGTTTCAGGACCGTCTATGGCTACACCTTC. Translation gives CARSFRTVYGYTF.

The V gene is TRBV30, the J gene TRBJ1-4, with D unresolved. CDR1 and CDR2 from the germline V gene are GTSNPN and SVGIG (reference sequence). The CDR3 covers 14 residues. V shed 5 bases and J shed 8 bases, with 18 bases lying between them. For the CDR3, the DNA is TGTGCCTGGGGAGCCGCCGGGGTAGGAGAAAAACTGTTTTTT. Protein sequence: CAWGAAGVGEKLFF.

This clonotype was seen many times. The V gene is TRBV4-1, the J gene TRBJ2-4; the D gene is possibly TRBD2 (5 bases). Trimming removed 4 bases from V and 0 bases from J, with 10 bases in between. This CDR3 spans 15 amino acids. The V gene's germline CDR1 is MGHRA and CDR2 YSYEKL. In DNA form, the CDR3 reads TGCGCCAGCAGCCCGAACGGACTAGCCAAAAACATTCAGTACTTC. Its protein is CASSPNGLAKNIQYF.

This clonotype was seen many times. CDR3 protein: CASSGGTDNEQFF. In DNA, the CDR3 is TGTGCCAGCAGTGGCGGGACAGACAATGAGCAGTTCTTC. The gene calls are TRBV27 and TRBJ2-1, with a tentative D call TRBD1 (7 bases). This CDR3 comprises 13 residues. Trimming took 5 bases from V and 5 from J, leaving 10 bases between them. Germline loops: CDR1 MNHEY, CDR2 SMNVEV (reference sequence).

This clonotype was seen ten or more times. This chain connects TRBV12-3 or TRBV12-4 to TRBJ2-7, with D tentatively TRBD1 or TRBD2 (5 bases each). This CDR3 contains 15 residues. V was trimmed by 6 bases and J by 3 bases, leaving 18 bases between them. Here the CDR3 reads CASSFKGVGDYEQYF. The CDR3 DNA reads TGTGCCAGCAGCTTCAAAGGGGTCGGGGACTACGAGCAGTACTTC.

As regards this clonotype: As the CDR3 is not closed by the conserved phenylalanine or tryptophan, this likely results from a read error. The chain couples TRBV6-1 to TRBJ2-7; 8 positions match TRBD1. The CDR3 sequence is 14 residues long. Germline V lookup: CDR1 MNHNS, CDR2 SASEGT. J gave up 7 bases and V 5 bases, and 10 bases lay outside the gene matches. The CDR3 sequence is CASSNDQGAREQYS. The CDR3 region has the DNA TGTGCCAGCAGTAACGATCAGGGGGCCCGAGAGCAGTACTCC.

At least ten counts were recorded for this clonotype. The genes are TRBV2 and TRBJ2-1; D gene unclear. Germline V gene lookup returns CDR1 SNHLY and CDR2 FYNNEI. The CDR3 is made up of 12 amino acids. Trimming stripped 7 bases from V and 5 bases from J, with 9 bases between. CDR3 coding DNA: TGTGCCAGCACCCTCCTCAACAATGAGCAGTTCTTC. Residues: CASTLLNNEQFF.

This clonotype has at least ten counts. CDR3 residues: CASSQGLASYNEQFF. The CDR3 bases are TGTGCCAGCAGCCAAGGACTGGCTTCCTACAATGAGCAGTTCTTC. The chain is built from TRBV7-9 and TRBJ2-1; tentative D call: TRBD2 (5 bases). CDR3 length: 15 amino acids. Trimming removed 5 bases from V and 1 base from J, with 12 bases in between. CDR1 SEHNR and CDR2 FQNEAQ come from the germline V gene (reference sequence).